The entry below describes one T cell receptor (beta chain). This sample is drawn from a study of blood T cell repertoires in COVID-19. As for the study in general: PBMCs, B-cell-depleted T cells, or T cells provided the cDNA or gDNA that made up the material.

With 5 bases clipped from V and 4 bases from J, the junction kept 4 bases outside the gene matches. Germline-derived CDR1 and CDR2 are SGHAT and FQNNGV. The CDR3 length is 13 residues. Sequenced by immunoSEQ multiplex PCR; TCRdb stores in-frame clones only, minus some. This table holds 200,000 or so clones, roughly four fifths found once. What was sequenced was peripheral blood. This sequence originates from a human donor with acute or convalescent COVID-19. The donor label of this sample is uncertain. The V call is TRBV11-2, the J call TRBJ1-2; 7 nucleotides agree with TRBD1. The CDR3 loop is CASSVGQTYGYTF. The DNA of the CDR3 is TGTGCCAGCAGCGTGGGACAGACCTATGGCTACACCTTC.